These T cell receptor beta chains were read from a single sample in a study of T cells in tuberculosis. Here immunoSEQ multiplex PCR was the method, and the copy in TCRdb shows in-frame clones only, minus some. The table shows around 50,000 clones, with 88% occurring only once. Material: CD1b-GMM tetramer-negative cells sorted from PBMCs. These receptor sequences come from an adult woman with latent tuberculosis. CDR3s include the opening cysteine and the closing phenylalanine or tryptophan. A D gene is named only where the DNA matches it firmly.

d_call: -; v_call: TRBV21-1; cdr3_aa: CASSKIRCQPQHF
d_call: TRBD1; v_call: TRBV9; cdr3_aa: CASSVGGTENTEAFF
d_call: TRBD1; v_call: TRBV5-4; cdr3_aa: CASSLQGVFTDTQYF
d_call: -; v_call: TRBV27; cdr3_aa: CASSPVPSYGYTF
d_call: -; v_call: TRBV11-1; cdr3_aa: CASSLGSVQETQYF
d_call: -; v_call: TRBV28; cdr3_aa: CASSLSRVNTEAFF
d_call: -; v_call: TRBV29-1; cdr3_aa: CSGGGTGELFF
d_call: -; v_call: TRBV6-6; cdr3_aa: CASSSRARGNQPQHF
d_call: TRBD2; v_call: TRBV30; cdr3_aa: CAWSPTGGTIFYEQYF
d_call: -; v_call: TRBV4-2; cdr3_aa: CASSQAGDSMAGELFF
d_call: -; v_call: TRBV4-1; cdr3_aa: CASSQEPTSNYEQYF
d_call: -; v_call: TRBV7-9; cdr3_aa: CASSGEGPGINTEAFF